This TCR beta chain was recorded in a study of Graves' ophthalmopathy and Graves' hyperthyroidism. The wider study: Prior to any treatment, peripheral blood was collected at the time of initial diagnosis.

Germline CDR1 is MGHRA and CDR2 is YSYEKL. The CDR3 is 18 residues long. Trimming removed 0 bases at V and 0 bases at J, with 15 bases between. Points from the study as a whole: The blood repertoire also included most expanded thyroid clonotypes above 0.001 frequency.

As the template, RNA transcripts were used to amplify TCR beta CDR3 regions. HTBI primers served in a first-round RT-PCR, which a second-round multiplex PCR followed. TCRdb reanalysed the multiplex PCR reads using MiXCR and keeps one entry per CDR3 protein. Of fewer than 350,000 distinct CDR3 sequences detected, roughly 16% appear once; the ten largest clones hold 12%. Ophthalmopathy-affected donors exhibited moderate-to-severe activity, CAS ≥3, NOSPECS ≥4, and duration under 3 months. This clonotype has ten or more counts. Its antigen is still unknown. Sequencing was done on a sample of peripheral blood. This receptor was obtained from an adult man with Graves' ophthalmopathy. The chain links TRBV4-1 to TRBJ2-4; D ambiguous. The CDR3 DNA is TGCGCCAGCAGCCAAGATACGGCCCCTCGGTTAGCCAAAAACATTCAGTACTTC. It encodes CASSQDTAPRLAKNIQYF.